What follows describes a single T cell receptor beta chain. What it binds is not known. The junction had 12 bases not matched to a gene; V was cut back by 9 bases and J by 11 bases. The CDR3 loop spans 12 amino acids. Germline V lookup: CDR1 MNHNS, CDR2 SASEGT. Time point meaning: patch test 1, 2 weeks after DPC sensitization. The treatment was: therapeutic diphenylcyclopropenone sensitization with weekly scalp DPC. This sample was taken from a study of human T cells and chemical hapten exposure. Findings and caveats of the study: Expanded TCRs produced significantly more large CDR3 similarity clusters than controls did.

TCRdb processed the RACE reads anew with MiXCR; each CDR3 protein has one entry. The sample lists some 87,000 distinct CDR3 sequences; around 10% were seen once. The starting material was whole blood, obtained in connection with sensitization to the hapten diphenylcyclopropenone (DPC). The rearrangement uses TRBV6-1 and TRBJ1-1; TRBD1 matches 7 bases. This receptor was obtained from a woman between 50 and 59 years old with alopecia areata. Some clones in this sample may be carry-over from other donors' samples. The CDR3 nucleotides are TGTGCCAGTGAGACCTACAGGGGTATGGCTTTCTTT. This translates into CASETYRGMAFF.